Each of the 20 T cell receptor beta chains below was sequenced from the same sample in a study of cytomegalovirus exposure and HLA in healthy donors. It was with 60 Vbeta and 13 Jbeta primers that the PCR ran. Here immunoSEQ multiplex PCR was the method, and the copy in TCRdb shows in-frame clones only, minus some. The sample holds roughly 140,000 clones, about four fifths seen once. Sequencing was done on a sample of PBMCs. The receptors here all came from a middle-aged man in good health and CMV-seronegative.

The rearrangement uses TRBV10-3 and TRBJ1-5; TRBD1 matches at 9 bases. The CDR3 runs 14 residues. With 3 bases clipped from V and 5 bases from J, the junction kept 2 bases outside the gene matches. CDR1 is ENHRY, CDR2 SYGVKD, per germline. The CDR3 DNA follows: TGTGCCATCAGTGATACAGGGGGCGATCAGCCCCAGCATTTT. Protein product: CAISDTGGDQPQHF.

CDR3 DNA: TGTGCCAGCAGCGTAGGAGGCGGGGGGGAATACGAGCAGTACTTC. Residues: CASSVGGGGEYEQYF. This sequence joins TRBV9 and TRBJ2-7, with TRBD2 identical over 9 bases. With V trimmed by 0 bases and J by 4 bases, 5 bases remained unmatched. Germline V gene lookup returns CDR1 SGDLS and CDR2 YYNGEE. This CDR3 comprises 15 residues.

This chain joins TRBV6-5 and TRBJ2-7; perhaps TRBD2 as D (6 bases). The V gene lost 4 bases and the J gene lost 3 bases, with 19 bases spanning the gap. Germline values: CDR1 MNHEY, CDR2 SVGAGI. The CDR3 consists of 16 residues. The CDR3 loop reads CASSSPVAGPIYEQYF. Written as DNA, the CDR3 is TGTGCCAGCAGTTCCCCAGTGGCGGGGCCGATCTACGAGCAGTACTTC.

This clone was seen only a few times. The chain combines TRBV12-5 with TRBJ2-3, with 8 bases fitting TRBD2. V shed 7 bases, J shed 6 bases, and the junction held 6 bases outside the gene matches. CDR1 is LGHNT and CDR2 is FRNRAP in the germline V gene. The length of the CDR3 is 13 residues. The CDR3 nucleotides read TGTGCTAGTGCCCCCGGGGGGGCCGATACGCAGTATTTT. The encoded protein is CASAPGGADTQYF.

This clone was seen just once. This chain links TRBV25-1 with TRBJ1-1, with 7 positions matching TRBD1. Germline V gives CDR1 MGHDK, CDR2 SYGVNS. J lost 2 bases, V lost 6 bases, and 6 bases had no gene match. The CDR3 loop spans 14 amino acids. The CDR3 loop is CASRKGQANTEAFF. In nucleotides, the CDR3 is TGTGCCAGCAGAAAAGGACAGGCCAACACTGAAGCTTTCTTT.

The CDR3 bases are TGCGCCAGCAGCCAAGATAAACCCGGGGCAGGGGGTGAAGAGACCCAGTACTTC. It codes for CASSQDKPGAGGEETQYF. The chain combines TRBV4-3 with TRBJ2-5, with 7 bases fitting TRBD1. CDR1 and CDR2 (germline): LGHNA, YSLEER. This CDR3 comprises 18 residues. V lost 0 bases, J lost 3 bases, and 13 bases stayed unmatched.

V gene TRBV12-2 combines with J gene TRBJ2-3; no check of the table's D call, TRBD1, against the DNA was made. TRBV12-2 is labeled a pseudogene. CDR3 length equals 19 residues. The DNA of the CDR3 is TGTGCAAGTCGCTGGGGGCGAATCCCAAACAGATTTTCCACAGATACGCAGTATTTT. It encodes CASRWGRIPNRFSTDTQYF.

CDR3 loop: CASSGGSSGANVLTF. The CDR3 bases are TGCGCCAGCTCCGGGGGTTCCTCTGGGGCCAACGTCCTGACTTTC. V gene TRBV10-2 combines with J gene TRBJ2-6, with D maybe TRBD2 (6 bases). V lost 8 bases and J lost 0, with 11 bases in between. The CDR3 length is 15 residues. Germline V gives CDR1 WSHSY, CDR2 SAAADI.

Here the CDR3 DNA reads TGTGCCAGCAGCATAGGACAGGGGAAAAACATTCAGTACTTC. Translating it yields CASSIGQGKNIQYF. V is TRBV7-3 and J is TRBJ2-4; the match to TRBD1 covers 9 bases. The V and J ends lost 5 bases and 4 bases, in that order; junction bases with no gene match: 3. Germline CDR1 SGHTA, CDR2 FQGTGA. This CDR3 spans 14 amino acids.

This clone was detected a few times. The rearrangement links TRBV18 to TRBJ1-5; 10 nucleotides agree with TRBD1. The CDR3 extends over 15 amino acids. With 5 bases clipped from V and 5 bases from J, the junction kept 6 bases outside the gene matches. Germline assignment: CDR1 KGHSH and CDR2 LQKENI. In DNA form, the CDR3 reads TGTGCCAGCTCAACAGGGACAGGGGAACATCAGCCCCAGCATTTT. The encoded protein is CASSTGTGEHQPQHF.

V gene TRBV19 combines with J gene TRBJ1-2; 7 positions match TRBD1. Germline loops: CDR1 LNHDA, CDR2 SQIVND (reference sequence). With 5 bases clipped from V and 4 bases from J, the junction kept 4 bases outside the gene matches. CDR3 size: 13 residues. This CDR3 reads CASSPDRVYGYTF. The CDR3 coding sequence is TGTGCCAGTAGTCCTGACAGGGTCTATGGCTACACCTTC.

The J gene is TRBJ2-2, the V gene TRBV5-6; 12 positions match TRBD2. The CDR3 has 19 residues. Germline CDR1 reads SGHDT; CDR2 reads YYEEEE. J was trimmed by 5 bases and V by 4 bases; bases with no gene match: 15. This CDR3 reads CASSRTGGRLAGDTGELFF. The CDR3 nucleotides are TGTGCCAGCAGCCGGACGGGAGGGAGACTAGCGGGGGATACCGGGGAGCTGTTTTTT.

This chain connects TRBV7-2 to TRBJ2-2; D is ambiguous. V was clipped by 5 bases and J by 8 bases, with 9 bases between them. The CDR3 loop spans 12 amino acids. Germline V lookup: CDR1 SGHTA, CDR2 FQGNSA. The CDR3 DNA reads TGTGCCAGCAGCCCCTGGGCTGGGGAGCTGTTTTTT. Translation gives CASSPWAGELFF. Full variable domain (missing parts from reference TRBV7-2 and TRBJ2-2): GAGVSQSPSNKVTEKGKDVELRCDPISGHTALYWYRQSLGQGLEFLIYFQGNSAPDKSGLPSDRFSAERTGGSVSTLTIQRTQQEDSAVYLCASSPWAGELFFGEGSRLTVL.

The chain carries TRBV4-2 and TRBJ2-5, with TRBD1 matching over 12 bases. The assigned J gene may be wrong: the sequence end matches TRBJ2-7 better. This CDR3 spans 14 amino acids. Germline CDR1 and CDR2: LGHNA and YNFKEQ. CDR3 residues: CASSHGTGGFEQYF. The CDR3 DNA is TGTGCCAGCAGCCACGGGACAGGGGGCTTCGAGCAGTACTTC.

The chain employs TRBV2 and TRBJ1-4; 10 bases map to TRBD1. This CDR3 contains 17 residues. Germline CDR1 reads SNHLY; CDR2 reads FYNNEI. The junction had 6 bases not matched to a gene; V was cut back by 5 bases and J by 0 bases. The CDR3 DNA follows: TGTGCCAGCAGTAGGGACAGGGGCCGTTCAACTAATGAAAAACTGTTTTTT. It encodes CASSRDRGRSTNEKLFF.

J is TRBJ2-7 and V is TRBV18, with 8 bases aligning to TRBD1. The CDR3 sequence is 14 residues long. V dropped 2 bases and J dropped 3; count of bases not matched to a gene: 3. The germline CDR1 and CDR2 sequences are KGHSH and LQKENI. Written as DNA, the CDR3 is TGTGCCAGCTCACCAGAAGACAGGGGCTACGAGCAGTACTTC. This encodes CASSPEDRGYEQYF.

The table lists this clone with a count of one. The chain uses TRBV6-6 and TRBJ1-5; D is perhaps TRBD1 (5 bases). The CDR3 runs to 15 residues. V lost 5 bases, J lost 0 bases, and 11 bases lay in between. CDR1 is MNHNY and CDR2 is SVGAGI in the germline V gene (reference sequence). The CDR3 sequence: CASSRDSPSNQPQHF. As DNA, the CDR3 is TGTGCCAGCAGTAGGGACTCCCCTAGCAATCAGCCCCAGCATTTT.

This clone was recorded once. The chain is built from TRBV6-5 and TRBJ1-2; TRBD1 aligns across 8 bases. There are 15 residues in the CDR3. V lost 2 bases to trimming and J lost 4 bases; unmatched junction nucleotides: 6. Germline V gene data show CDR1 as MNHEY and CDR2 as SVGAGI. The CDR3 reads CASSYAAGGGYGYTF. CDR3 in DNA: TGTGCCAGCAGTTACGCGGCAGGGGGCGGCTATGGCTACACCTTC.

The gene calls are TRBV19 and TRBJ2-3; 13 bases match TRBD2. The germline V gene encodes CDR1 LNHDA and CDR2 SQIVND (reference sequence). This CDR3 spans 16 amino acids. Trimming removed 6 bases from V and 4 bases from J; junction bases left unmatched: 7. The CDR3 DNA reads TGTGCCAGTAGGAACCCGGGACTAGCGGGGCCAGATACGCAGTATTTT. This codes for CASRNPGLAGPDTQYF.

The chain links TRBV19 to TRBJ2-1; possibly TRBD2 for D (5 bases). This CDR3 has 16 residues. Germline V gives CDR1 LNHDA, CDR2 SQIVND (reference sequence). Deletions cut 7 bases from V and 2 bases from J, with 18 bases between. The CDR3: CASTRGLLSTYNEQFF. The CDR3 region has the DNA TGTGCCAGTACCCGAGGACTGCTATCGACCTACAATGAGCAGTTCTTC.